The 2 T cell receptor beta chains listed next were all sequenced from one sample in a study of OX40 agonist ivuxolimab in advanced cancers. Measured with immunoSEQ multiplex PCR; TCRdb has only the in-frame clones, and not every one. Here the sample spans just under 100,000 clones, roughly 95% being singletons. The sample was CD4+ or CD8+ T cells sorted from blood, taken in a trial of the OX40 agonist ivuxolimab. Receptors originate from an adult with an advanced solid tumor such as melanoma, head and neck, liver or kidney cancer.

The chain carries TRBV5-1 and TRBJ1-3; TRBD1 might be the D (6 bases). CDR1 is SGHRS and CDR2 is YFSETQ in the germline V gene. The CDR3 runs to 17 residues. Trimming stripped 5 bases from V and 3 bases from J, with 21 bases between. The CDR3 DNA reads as TGCGCCAGCAGTCAACAGGGCGAAGGGTGGTTTGGAAACACCATATATTTT. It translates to CASSQQGEGWFGNTIYF. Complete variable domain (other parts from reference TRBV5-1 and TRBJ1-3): KAGVTQTPRYLIKTRGQQVTLSCSPISGHRSVSWYQQTPGQGLQFLFEYFSETQRNKGNFPGRFSGRQFSNSRSEMNVSTLELGDSALYLCASSQQGEGWFGNTIYFGEGSWLTVV.

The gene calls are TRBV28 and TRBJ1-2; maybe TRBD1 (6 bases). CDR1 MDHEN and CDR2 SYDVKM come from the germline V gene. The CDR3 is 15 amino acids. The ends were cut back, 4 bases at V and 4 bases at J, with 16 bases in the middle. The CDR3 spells CASSSPAGDGYGYTF. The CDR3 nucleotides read TGTGCCAGCAGTTCCCCCGCAGGGGACGGCTATGGCTACACCTTC.